This T cell receptor beta chain was obtained from a study of blood T cell repertoires in COVID-19. Study overall: Material from acute and convalescent COVID-19 was sourced from the United States, Italy and Spain.

This clone has ten or more counts. The CDR3 is 16 amino acids. The germline gives CDR1 LGHNA, CDR2 YSLEER. Trimming removed 0 bases from V and 4 bases from J, with 15 bases in between. This study enrolled people aged roughly 18 to 90 from around 26 US geographic areas. Assignment of participants to cohorts was predicated upon participant-reported clinical history. Each recovered donor of Cohort 3 presented with two negative PCRs, clearance, or symptom resolution. TCRdb's table, derived via immunoSEQ multiplex PCR, lists solely in-frame clones and lacks some. The data hold 95,000 to 150,000 clones, with about 83% observed a single time.

Sequencing used PBMCs or T cells enriched from blood (not recorded which). The genes are TRBV4-3 and TRBJ2-5; a possible D gene is TRBD2 (5 bases). The source is a woman aged 25 to 45 who had recovered from COVID-19. The CDR3 DNA reads TGCGCCAGCAGCCAAGATTCAGCCCGTAGCGTAGAGACCCAGTACTTC. Encoded protein: CASSQDSARSVETQYF.